Listed below are T cell receptor beta chains from one sample, sequenced in a study of cytomegalovirus exposure and HLA in healthy donors. Sequencing was performed with immunoSEQ multiplex PCR; in TCRdb, only in-frame clones are kept and a portion is missing. The sample lists fewer than 100,000 clones, approximately 78% occurring once. The sequencing input was PBMCs. The receptors shown here come from a male donor in good health and CMV-seropositive. The CDR3 runs from the conserved cysteine through the conserved F or W. The size field is filled for only some rows; it gives once, few, many or a size class.

J,size,V,CDR3
TRBJ2-4,NA,TRBV27,CASSLQGQSKNIQYF
TRBJ2-7,NA,TRBV6-5,CASRGQNYEQYF
TRBJ2-2,NA,TRBV27,CASSFLEGGRPNTGELFF
TRBJ2-2,NA,TRBV5-6,CASSLFKTSGNTGELFF
TRBJ1-3,NA,TRBV5-1,CASSLLRQGTGNTIYF
TRBJ2-6,NA,TRBV5-1,CASSRRGASGANVLTF
TRBJ1-2,few,TRBV2,CASSAVPGQSGYTF
TRBJ1-4,NA,TRBV11-2,CASSFQGFELFF
TRBJ1-2,NA,TRBV2,CASSELANGNYGYTF
TRBJ2-7,NA,TRBV19,CASSVSGRGNYEQYF
TRBJ2-7,once,TRBV4-2,CASSQDSSSPYEQYF
TRBJ2-5,once,TRBV27,CASSLSRAAGETQYF
TRBJ2-7,NA,TRBV6-1,CASNQNRGRLTPYF
TRBJ1-4,NA,TRBV7-8,CASSRVAGGNEKLFF
TRBJ2-5,NA,TRBV18,CASSSGIEETQYF
TRBJ2-3,once,TRBV10-2,CASSEPEKGGGLGTDTQYF
TRBJ2-1,NA,TRBV9,CASSLHFSSYNEQFF
TRBJ1-1,NA,TRBV7-2,CASSPGQANTEAFF
TRBJ2-7,NA,TRBV11-1,CASSRQTGFHEQYF
TRBJ1-1,NA,TRBV19,CASRRQGKNTEAFF
TRBJ1-5,NA,TRBV27,CASSLSIGRDQPQHF
TRBJ2-5,NA,TRBV28,CASSPRGRGRKTQYF
TRBJ1-5,NA,TRBV15,CATSRDRGPGNQPQHF
TRBJ1-6,once,TRBV30,CAWSVRGSYNSPLHF
TRBJ2-7,once,TRBV5-5,CASSLFGSTGLSYEQYF
TRBJ2-7,NA,TRBV19,CASSPASGSRYEQYF
TRBJ2-2,NA,TRBV9,CASSEQGRAISGELFF
TRBJ2-7,NA,TRBV15,CATSRDSGAADEQYF
TRBJ2-1,few,TRBV7-9,CASSSQGSSTAEQFF